This T cell receptor (beta chain) came from a study of blood T cell repertoires in COVID-19. Some clones are missing from TCRdb's copy, which holds only in-frame ones; the method was immunoSEQ multiplex PCR. Altogether 100,000 to 150,000 clones are present, roughly 90% being singletons, with the ten largest covering 2% to 2.5%. Unmatched junction bases numbered 0, after V lost 5 bases and J lost 4 bases. This CDR3 region has 13 residues. Germline V CDR1 and CDR2: LNHDA, SQIVND (reference sequence). Source material: peripheral blood. J is TRBJ2-5 and V is TRBV19; 11 bases fit TRBD2. The receptor comes from a man aged 65 to 79 with active COVID-19. The CDR3 DNA is TGTGCCAGTAGTGGGACTAGCGGAGAGACCCAGTACTTC. Amino acid sequence: CASSGTSGETQYF. Filled out from reference TRBV19 and TRBJ2-5, the complete variable domain reads DGGITQSPKYLFRKEGQNVTLSCEQNLNHDAMYWYRQDPGQGLRLIYYSQIVNDFQKGDIAEGYSVSREKKESFPLTVTSAQKNPTAFYLCASSGTSGETQYFGPGTRLLVL.